This T cell receptor (beta chain) was retrieved from a study of blood T cell repertoires in COVID-19. The overall study: Sources were T cells, B-cell-depleted T cells, or PBMCs; the material itself was cDNA or gDNA.

Sequencing was performed with immunoSEQ multiplex PCR; in TCRdb, only in-frame clones are kept and a portion is missing. This sample yields tens of thousands of clones, of which approximately 80% are seen a single time; 2.6% belongs to the top ten. V lost 0 bases and J 1 base, leaving 9 bases between the germline ends. Germline CDR1 reads SGHTA; CDR2 reads FQGTGA. The CDR3 sequence is 15 residues long. The J gene is TRBJ1-1, the V gene TRBV7-3, with D possibly TRBD1 on 6 matching bases. The TCR sequence derives from a man in his forties or fifties with acute or convalescent COVID-19. Sequencing used peripheral blood. The CDR3 bases are TGTGCCAGCAGCTTAACTAGGACAGAGAACACTGAAGCTTTCTTT. This codes for CASSLTRTENTEAFF.